This is a list of T cell receptor beta chains from one sample in a study of blood T cells in healthy people across ages. From the 5' RACE reads, TCRdb called clonotypes with MiXCR, one entry per CDR3 protein. The sample has more than 700,000 distinct CDR3 sequences, about 47% seen once. The sequenced sample consisted of blood. All receptors come from an elderly man in good health. CDR3s include the opening cysteine and the closing phenylalanine or tryptophan. The D gene is left open where the match is weak. Size is omitted from some rows. Given values are once, few, many or a class for expanded clones.

d_call: NA; clone_size: few; j_call: TRBJ2-7; v_call: TRBV28; cdr3_nt: TGTGCCAGCAGTGTCGCTCGGGGACAAGGTTACGAGCAGTACTTC; cdr3_aa: CASSVARGQGYEQYF
d_call: TRBD1; clone_size: NA; j_call: TRBJ1-2; v_call: TRBV5-1; cdr3_nt: TGCGCCAGCAGCTTGGGGGACAGCCGGCCTTATGGCTACACCTTC; cdr3_aa: CASSLGDSRPYGYTF
d_call: NA; clone_size: few; j_call: TRBJ1-2; v_call: TRBV29-1; cdr3_nt: TGCAGCGTTGAAGGCAGTCTCTATGGCTACACCTTC; cdr3_aa: CSVEGSLYGYTF
d_call: NA; clone_size: NA; j_call: TRBJ2-3; v_call: TRBV29-1; cdr3_nt: TGCAGCGTTGAAGATCCTTTGGCGAGAGGGCCACTAGATACGCAGTATTTT; cdr3_aa: CSVEDPLARGPLDTQYF
d_call: NA; clone_size: NA; j_call: TRBJ2-7; v_call: TRBV9; cdr3_nt: TGTGCCAGCAGCGTCCGCCCTGACGAGCAGTACTTC; cdr3_aa: CASSVRPDEQYF
d_call: TRBD1; clone_size: NA; j_call: TRBJ1-2; v_call: TRBV7-2; cdr3_nt: TGTGCCAGCAACCGACAGGGCGAGGACTACACCTTC; cdr3_aa: CASNRQGEDYTF
d_call: NA; clone_size: few; j_call: TRBJ1-6; v_call: TRBV20-1; cdr3_nt: TGCAGTGCGACCAAAGGGGCACTTAATAATTCACCCCTCCACTTT; cdr3_aa: CSATKGALNNSPLHF
d_call: NA; clone_size: NA; j_call: TRBJ2-7; v_call: TRBV5-5; cdr3_nt: TGTGCCAGCAGCTTTGCCAGCAAAACCTACGAGCAGTACTTC; cdr3_aa: CASSFASKTYEQYF
d_call: TRBD2; clone_size: NA; j_call: TRBJ2-4; v_call: TRBV12-3/TRBV12-4; cdr3_nt: TGTGCCAGCAGTTTATGGACTAGCGGGGGGTTTCTAGCCAAAAACATTCAGTACTTC; cdr3_aa: CASSLWTSGGFLAKNIQYF
d_call: NA; clone_size: NA; j_call: TRBJ2-7; v_call: TRBV29-1; cdr3_nt: TGCAGCGTCAGCGCTGAGGGCTACGAGCAGTACTTC; cdr3_aa: CSVSAEGYEQYF
d_call: NA; clone_size: few; j_call: TRBJ2-6; v_call: TRBV12-3/TRBV12-4; cdr3_nt: TGTGCCAGCAACTCCCGGGGAGGGGCCAACGTCCTGACTTTC; cdr3_aa: CASNSRGGANVLTF
d_call: TRBD2; clone_size: NA; j_call: TRBJ2-1; v_call: TRBV20-1; cdr3_nt: TGCAGTGCTCACCCCGGGACTAGCCGGTACAATGAGCAGTTCTTC; cdr3_aa: CSAHPGTSRYNEQFF
d_call: NA; clone_size: many; j_call: TRBJ2-7; v_call: TRBV3-1; cdr3_nt: TGTGCCAGCAGCCAAGATTGGGGCGAGCAGTACTTC; cdr3_aa: CASSQDWGEQYF
d_call: TRBD2; clone_size: once; j_call: TRBJ2-1; v_call: TRBV15; cdr3_nt: TGTGCCACCAGCAAAGGCTTACGGGGAGGGCCGGGGAATGAGCAGTTCTTC; cdr3_aa: CATSKGLRGGPGNEQFF
d_call: NA; clone_size: NA; j_call: TRBJ1-1; v_call: TRBV12-3/TRBV12-4; cdr3_nt: TGTGCCAGCAGTTTAGTGATGGCAAATGAAGCTTTCTTT; cdr3_aa: CASSLVMANEAFF
d_call: NA; clone_size: NA; j_call: TRBJ2-5; v_call: TRBV7-2; cdr3_nt: TGTGCCAGCAGACAGGGCCCGCCTCAAGAGACCCAGTACTTC; cdr3_aa: CASRQGPPQETQYF
d_call: TRBD1; clone_size: NA; j_call: TRBJ1-2; v_call: TRBV12-3/TRBV12-4; cdr3_nt: TGTGCCAGCAACGGACAGGGGGCTTACTATGGCTACACCTTC; cdr3_aa: CASNGQGAYYGYTF
d_call: TRBD1; clone_size: many; j_call: TRBJ2-7; v_call: TRBV5-1; cdr3_nt: TGCGCCAGCAGCTTGGAGGGGACAGGGGAGATGGGAGAGCAGTACTTC; cdr3_aa: CASSLEGTGEMGEQYF
d_call: NA; clone_size: once; j_call: TRBJ2-3; v_call: TRBV20-1; cdr3_nt: TGCAGTGCTAGTTTTCCAAGCACAGATACGCAGTCTTTT; cdr3_aa: CSASFPSTDTQSF
d_call: TRBD1; clone_size: NA; j_call: TRBJ1-1; v_call: TRBV29-1; cdr3_nt: TGCAGCGGTGGACAGGGCCCTGAAGCTTTCTTT; cdr3_aa: CSGGQGPEAFF
d_call: TRBD2; clone_size: NA; j_call: TRBJ2-3; v_call: TRBV11-2; cdr3_nt: TGTGCCAGCAGCTTATTCGCTAGCGGGAGTGCAGATACGCAGTATTTT; cdr3_aa: CASSLFASGSADTQYF
d_call: NA; clone_size: few; j_call: TRBJ2-3; v_call: TRBV4-2; cdr3_nt: TGTGCCAGCAGCACACTAGGTCGCACAGATACGCAGTATTTT; cdr3_aa: CASSTLGRTDTQYF